This TCR beta chain appears in the sequencing data of a study of T cell responses to AZD1222 COVID-19 vaccine. Study-level points and caveats: Among vaccine-associated CD4 TCRs, coverage spanned spike, with dominance at 160-218 and 743-854. Females outnumbered males among donors, who were mostly white British; clonal diversity was possibly underestimated. The study found Spike-specific TCR breadth and depth rose after two AZD1222 doses.

This CDR3 region has 13 residues. Germline V CDR1 and CDR2: SGHRS, YFSETQ. The V gene lost 4 bases and the J gene lost 2 bases, with 8 bases spanning the gap. Regarding this clone: The antigen remains undetermined.

This table comes from immunoSEQ multiplex PCR, and its TCRdb copy is limited to in-frame clones, with some not included. Among roughly 110,000 clones listed, about nine tenths were seen once. This TCR derives from an adult in good health. Specimen: peripheral blood, collected on day 0 of AZD1222 vaccination. The rearrangement links TRBV5-1 to TRBJ2-3, with D unresolved. In nucleotides, the CDR3 is TGCGCCAGCAGCCCACTCCCCACAGATACGCAGTATTTT. Translation gives CASSPLPTDTQYF.